This TCR beta chain is from a study of CD8 T cells in ankylosing spondylitis (TCRdb year 2017). Study-wide context: To find TCR variants linked to disease, the study profiled T cell receptor beta repertoires in ankylosing spondylitis patients and healthy donors. Peripheral blood was sampled, and synovial fluid was additionally collected from ankylosing spondylitis patients. The whole study cohort included over 85 healthy donors and around 24 ankylosing spondylitis patients.

For sequencing, an Illumina HiSeq 2500 was employed. Quantitative 5'-RACE with molecular barcodes was used to prepare TCR beta libraries. As for how the authors treated the data: Disease-linked TCR variants were identified with a new computational method built on a probabilistic model of VDJ rearrangement. Clones were called with MiXCR by TCRdb after fastp trimmed the public reads at Q25, and only in-frame beta chains were retained. Each CDR3 protein appears once, grouped with its most common genes and DNA. The V and J calls shown here were made by TCRdb, not taken from the authors' results. The table for this sample lists 200,000 to 250,000 distinct CDR3 sequences; approximately 20% of them were counted only once. The top ten clones comprise more than 40% of the sample. The V end loses 5 bases and the J end loses 4 bases, and a stretch of 18 bases separates them. From its cysteine to its phenylalanine, the CDR3 spans 16 amino acids. The kept DNA is CDR3 alone, 48 bases in frame from the first base.

Overall results and qualifications from the work: In peripheral blood, the disease-linked clones were found at relatively low frequencies and had a CD8+ phenotype. A TCR beta motif made up of 7 to 9 highly homologous amino acid variants appeared to be characteristic of blood from ankylosing spondylitis patients. According to the report, matched synovial fluid samples from ankylosing spondylitis patients were significantly enriched for the disease-linked clones. Some motif variants were previously reported in synovial fluid and blood of reactive arthritis patients, suggesting common disease-initiation mechanisms.

Worth noting for this clonotype: Its specific antigen is unknown. The sample holds no much larger clone one base away, and base qualities are not on file.

The sequence came from a male donor with ankylosing spondylitis. The sample taken for sequencing was blood, either unsorted or a sorted T cell fraction (not recorded which). The chain employs TRBV12-3 or TRBV12-4 and TRBJ1-5; the D gene is perhaps TRBD1, on 6 matching bases. The CDR3 amino acid sequence is: CASSPDRRDSNQPQHF. The DNA sequence is given as TGTGCCAGCAGTCCCGACAGGAGAGATAGTAATCAGCCCCAGCATTTT.